This entry concerns a single T cell receptor (beta chain). What this receptor recognizes is not known. One base away there is no much larger clone; base qualities are not given. The CDR3 regions of human TCRbeta chains were analyzed by immunosequencing. Turning to the authors' computational methods: TCRs in the repertoires were compared against a reference library of SARS-CoV-2-specific TCRs that had been generated with the MIRA antigen-specificity platform. Breadth meant the fraction of unique TCRs that were SARS-CoV-2-associated, whereas depth meant the fraction of total T cells that were SARS-CoV-2-associated. Each spike-specific TCR was assigned to its reactive spike region and to a CD4 or CD8 class using the MIRA data. Log10-transformed breadth and depth values were compared by one-way ANOVA with Sidak's multiple comparisons tests. Entries here come from immuneACCESS through TCRdb and include only in-frame sequences with V and J called. Some clones fail to appear in such tables; in the studies checked, an unresolved V gene covers under half of the shortfall, and the cause of the remainder is unknown. V, J and clone size derive from that table, while D and trimming were established from the DNA sequence. The sample table records around 130,000 clones; about 91% of these occur just once. About 2.1% of the sample is taken by the ten largest.

CDR1 is given as SGHNT and CDR2 as YYREEE, both from the germline V gene (reference sequence). The CDR3 has 11 amino acids, counting the end cysteine and phenylalanine. Of all the DNA, just the CDR3 is kept, 33 bases in frame from base 1. The V end loses 3 bases and the J end loses 3 bases, and a stretch of 4 bases separates them. This sample was taken from a study of T cell responses to AZD1222 COVID-19 vaccine (dated by TCRdb to about 2021). General notes on the study: A total of around 240 trial participants underwent TCR sequencing, of whom 200 to 220 received two doses of AZD1222 and roughly 25 received two doses of the MenACWY control vaccine. Enrollment into the trials was organized by age into subgroups of 18-55, 56-69 and 70-plus years, and those subgroups contained 148, 28 and 57 TCR-sequenced participants, respectively. The paper's findings and limits, for the study overall: Reportedly, almost half of the unique spike-specific TCRs recognized epitopes lying outside the regions that are mutated in the B.1.351 and B.1.1.7 variants. Participants were mostly white British and included more females than males, and it was suggested by the authors that clonal diversity may have been underestimated. In the small 56-69-year group, the increase in depth fell short of significance, most likely because of low power. A significant rise in spike-specific TCR breadth and depth was observed after two AZD1222 doses relative to day 0 and relative to MenACWY recipients. No day 14 peak-response samples were available, so repertoires were characterized only after the peak T cell response. Only five to seven AZD1222 recipients were SARS-CoV-2 seropositive at baseline, limiting conclusions about previously exposed vaccinees. Vaccine-associated CD4 TCRs spanned the whole spike protein, with dominant responses in regions 160-218 and 743-854.

Per the publication, the time point label means: about 28 days (+/-7) after the second vaccine dose. AZD1222 recipients given second doses at about 4 weeks or at about 12 weeks were pooled, since spike-specific TCR depth and breadth were not found to differ between the two schedules. Vaccinee samples came from UK trials COV001 and COV002, including a single-blind randomized controlled phase 2/3 trial of AZD1222 (ChAdOx1 nCoV-19) in healthy adults. For TCRbeta chain sequencing, PBMC samples were collected from trial participants at day 0 and at day 28 after the second dose. In this chain, TRBV5-4 is recombined with TRBJ2-7; the D gene is not confidently resolved. The input for sequencing was peripheral blood, taken 28 days after the second AZD1222 dose. This TCR derives from an adult who received the AZD1222 COVID-19 vaccine. The CDR3 loop reads CASSSNYEQYF. The nucleotides are TGTGCCAGCAGCTCAAACTACGAGCAGTACTTC.